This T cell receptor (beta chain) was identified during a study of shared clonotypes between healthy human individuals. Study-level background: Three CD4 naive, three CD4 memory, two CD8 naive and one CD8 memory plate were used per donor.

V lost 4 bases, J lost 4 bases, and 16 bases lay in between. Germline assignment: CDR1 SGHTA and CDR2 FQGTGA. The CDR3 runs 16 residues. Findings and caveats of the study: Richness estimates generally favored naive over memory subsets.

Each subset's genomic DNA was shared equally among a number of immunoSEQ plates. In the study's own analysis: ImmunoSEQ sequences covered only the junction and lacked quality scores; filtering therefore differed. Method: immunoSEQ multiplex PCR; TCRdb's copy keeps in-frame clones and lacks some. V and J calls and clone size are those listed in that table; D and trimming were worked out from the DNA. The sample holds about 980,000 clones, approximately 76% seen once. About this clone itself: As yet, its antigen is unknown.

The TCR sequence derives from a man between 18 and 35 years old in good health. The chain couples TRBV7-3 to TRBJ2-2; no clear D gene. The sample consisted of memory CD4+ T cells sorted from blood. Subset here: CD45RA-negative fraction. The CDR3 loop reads CASSSPGGRVTGELFF. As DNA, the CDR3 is TGTGCCAGCAGCTCCCCGGGCGGAAGGGTCACCGGGGAGCTGTTTTTT. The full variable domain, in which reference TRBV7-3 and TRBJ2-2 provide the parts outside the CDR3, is GAGVSQTPSNKVTEKGKYVELRCDPISGHTALYWYRQSLGQGPEFLIYFQGTGAADDSGLPNDRFFAVRPEGSVSTLKIQRTERGDSAVYLCASSSPGGRVTGELFFGEGSRLTVL.